This T cell receptor beta chain stems from a study of T-cell reconstitution after alpha-beta-depleted transplantation in children. General study results and limits: From surviving recipient T cells and thymic progenitors came the high day-60 TCRbeta diversity observed in some patients. Approximately two months post-transplant, alpha-beta T cells reportedly originated from several hundred expanded graft clones. When one year had passed after transplant, most T-cell counts and diversity came from newly produced T cells.

The library targeted TCRbeta and was prepared with unique molecular identifiers. Via MiXCR, TCRdb re-called the PCR reads, giving one row per CDR3 protein. The sample has approximately 50,000 distinct CDR3 sequences; less than 6% are singletons. CDR1 is MGHRA, CDR2 YSYEKL, per germline. Germline trimming cut 0 bases from V and 3 bases from J; bases unmatched to any gene: 7. CDR3 length equals 16 residues. This clonotype was seen only a few times. Antigen unknown. This receptor was taken from a female patient aged 2-15 years who had a stem cell transplant for aplastic anemia, so the T cells may come from the graft donor. The sequencing used PBMCs, mostly from graft donor cells, collected 60 days after TCRalphabeta/CD19-depleted stem cell transplant. The chain combines TRBV4-1 with TRBJ2-7; 8 bases are a match to TRBD1. This chain's CDR3 is CASSQDPTGGNYEQYF. For the CDR3, the DNA is TGCGCCAGCAGCCAAGATCCCACAGGGGGGAACTACGAGCAGTACTTC.